Listed below are T cell receptor beta chains from one sample, sequenced in a study of CD8 T cells in ankylosing spondylitis. TCRdb re-called the 5' RACE reads through MiXCR, storing one row per CDR3 protein. The table includes a few hundred thousand distinct CDR3 sequences, 7% to 9% detected once. Sequencing was carried out using blood, either unsorted or a sorted T cell fraction (not recorded which). All receptors come from a male donor with ankylosing spondylitis. The CDR3 runs from the conserved cysteine through the conserved F or W. A D gene is named only where the DNA matches it firmly. Size tells how often a clone was seen (once, few, many) or the class of an expanded clone, and some rows leave it out.

j_call: TRBJ1-5
clone_size: NA
v_call: TRBV27
d_call: NA
cdr3_nt: TGTGCCAGCAGTCCCCTCCAAGCCGGTCAGCCCCAGCATTTT
cdr3_aa: CASSPLQAGQPQHF

j_call: TRBJ2-5
clone_size: few
v_call: TRBV6-5
d_call: NA
cdr3_nt: TGTGCCATCGCCGGGGGAGGGACCCAGTACTTC
cdr3_aa: CAIAGGGTQYF

j_call: TRBJ2-1
clone_size: many
v_call: TRBV29-1
d_call: NA
cdr3_nt: TGCAGCGTTGAAGGGGACTCGACTACCTACAATGAGCAGTTCTTC
cdr3_aa: CSVEGDSTTYNEQFF

j_call: TRBJ2-7
clone_size: NA
v_call: TRBV5-1
d_call: TRBD2
cdr3_nt: TGCGCCAGCAGCCAAACTAGCGGGAGTAACGAGCAGTACTTC
cdr3_aa: CASSQTSGSNEQYF

j_call: TRBJ2-4
clone_size: few
v_call: TRBV20-1
d_call: TRBD2
cdr3_nt: TGCAGTGCCTACCGGGGACTAGCGGGAGTAGGCATTCAGTACTTC
cdr3_aa: CSAYRGLAGVGIQYF

j_call: TRBJ2-1
clone_size: many
v_call: TRBV28
d_call: TRBD2
cdr3_nt: TGTGCCAGCAGCTTGGCGGGGGTGTCCTACAATGAGCAGTTCTTC
cdr3_aa: CASSLAGVSYNEQFF

j_call: TRBJ1-2
clone_size: NA
v_call: TRBV30
d_call: NA
cdr3_nt: TGTGCCTGGAGTGACAATCTGGTCTATGGCTACACCTTC
cdr3_aa: CAWSDNLVYGYTF

j_call: TRBJ1-1
clone_size: few
v_call: TRBV29-1
d_call: NA
cdr3_nt: TGCAGCGTTGAAGGTGACATCGACCTGGCTTTCTTT
cdr3_aa: CSVEGDIDLAFF

j_call: TRBJ1-5
clone_size: NA
v_call: TRBV29-1
d_call: TRBD1
cdr3_nt: TGCAGCGTCCGGGACAGAGGCCAGCCCCAGCATTTT
cdr3_aa: CSVRDRGQPQHF

j_call: TRBJ2-1
clone_size: many
v_call: TRBV4-1
d_call: TRBD2
cdr3_nt: TGCGCCAGCAGCCAAGATAGCGGGTGGCACAATGAGCAGTTCTTC
cdr3_aa: CASSQDSGWHNEQFF

j_call: TRBJ2-2
clone_size: NA
v_call: TRBV29-1
d_call: NA
cdr3_nt: TGCAGCGTCCGGGGCGGGGCAGGGACCGGGGAGCTGTTTTTT
cdr3_aa: CSVRGGAGTGELFF

j_call: TRBJ2-1
clone_size: many
v_call: TRBV7-9
d_call: NA
cdr3_nt: TGTGCCAGCGGGCAGGACGCCTACAATGAGCAGTTCTTC
cdr3_aa: CASGQDAYNEQFF

j_call: TRBJ2-1
clone_size: few
v_call: TRBV7-2
d_call: NA
cdr3_nt: TGTGCCAGCGGAGTGGCGTCCTACAATGAGCAGTTCTTC
cdr3_aa: CASGVASYNEQFF

j_call: TRBJ1-4
clone_size: few
v_call: TRBV9
d_call: NA
cdr3_nt: TGTGCCAGCAGCGTAGATATGACTTCTGGGGGCGGTGAAAAACTGTTTTTT
cdr3_aa: CASSVDMTSGGGEKLFF

j_call: TRBJ1-1
clone_size: NA
v_call: TRBV5-1
d_call: NA
cdr3_nt: TGCGCCAGCAGCTTGGGGGGTAGGGGGATGAACACTGAAGCTTTCTTT
cdr3_aa: CASSLGGRGMNTEAFF

j_call: TRBJ2-2
clone_size: NA
v_call: TRBV6-2/TRBV6-3
d_call: NA
cdr3_nt: TGTGCCAGCAGAACAGGGTACCCCGGGGAGCTGTTTTTT
cdr3_aa: CASRTGYPGELFF

j_call: TRBJ2-7
clone_size: NA
v_call: TRBV4-3
d_call: NA
cdr3_nt: TGCGCCAGCAGCCAATCCGCGACCCTGGTCTACGAGCAGTACTTC
cdr3_aa: CASSQSATLVYEQYF

j_call: TRBJ2-1
clone_size: many
v_call: TRBV3-1
d_call: TRBD1
cdr3_nt: TGTGCCAGCAGCCAAGCCCAGGGGGTGAATGAGCAGTTCTTC
cdr3_aa: CASSQAQGVNEQFF

j_call: TRBJ2-2
clone_size: few
v_call: TRBV19
d_call: NA
cdr3_nt: TGTGCCAGTAGTGCCCCAGGGACGGTCGGGGAGCTGTTTTTT
cdr3_aa: CASSAPGTVGELFF

j_call: TRBJ2-7
clone_size: NA
v_call: TRBV7-9
d_call: TRBD1
cdr3_nt: TGTGCCAGCAGCTCGGGACAGGGCGTAGAGCAGTACTTC
cdr3_aa: CASSSGQGVEQYF

j_call: TRBJ2-7
clone_size: NA
v_call: TRBV7-2
d_call: NA
cdr3_nt: TGTGCCAGCAGCTTAAGATTCGTGGACAACTCCTACGAGCAGTACTTC
cdr3_aa: CASSLRFVDNSYEQYF

j_call: TRBJ1-2
clone_size: NA
v_call: TRBV29-1
d_call: TRBD1
cdr3_nt: TGCAGCGTAGCAACCGGGACAGCAAACTATGGCTACACCTTC
cdr3_aa: CSVATGTANYGYTF

j_call: TRBJ2-3
clone_size: NA
v_call: TRBV7-2
d_call: NA
cdr3_nt: TGTGCCAGCAGCTTATGGGGGCGGGAGCTCCGCACAGATACGCAGTATTTT
cdr3_aa: CASSLWGRELRTDTQYF

j_call: TRBJ2-5
clone_size: NA
v_call: TRBV7-9
d_call: NA
cdr3_nt: TGTGCCAGCAGCTTAGTGGCCCAAGAAGAGACCCAGTACTTC
cdr3_aa: CASSLVAQEETQYF

j_call: TRBJ2-1
clone_size: few
v_call: TRBV11-2
d_call: NA
cdr3_nt: TGTGCCAGCAGCTTAAATTACAAAAATGAGCAGTTCTTC
cdr3_aa: CASSLNYKNEQFF

j_call: TRBJ2-5
clone_size: NA
v_call: TRBV10-2
d_call: TRBD1
cdr3_nt: TGCGCCAGCAGTGAGGGGACAGGGGCTGGAGAGACCCAGTACTTC
cdr3_aa: CASSEGTGAGETQYF

j_call: TRBJ1-1
clone_size: few
v_call: TRBV7-2
d_call: NA
cdr3_nt: TGTGCCAGCAGCTTAGCGTATGCGGCAATGAACACTGAAGCTTTCTTT
cdr3_aa: CASSLAYAAMNTEAFF

j_call: TRBJ1-2
clone_size: NA
v_call: TRBV5-1
d_call: NA
cdr3_nt: TGCGCCAGCAGCTTGAACACCAACTATGGCTACACCTTC
cdr3_aa: CASSLNTNYGYTF

j_call: TRBJ1-1
clone_size: many
v_call: TRBV2
d_call: NA
cdr3_nt: TGTGCCAGCGGGGTGATGAACACTGAAGCTTTCTTT
cdr3_aa: CASGVMNTEAFF

j_call: TRBJ1-4
clone_size: many
v_call: TRBV19
d_call: NA
cdr3_nt: TGTGCCAGTAGCCTAGAGACCGCAACTAATGAAAAACTGTTTTTT
cdr3_aa: CASSLETATNEKLFF

j_call: TRBJ1-2
clone_size: NA
v_call: TRBV6-1
d_call: NA
cdr3_nt: TGTGCCAGCAGTGAAATCGGTGTGGGCGCCCGAGGCTACACCTTC
cdr3_aa: CASSEIGVGARGYTF

j_call: TRBJ2-4
clone_size: few
v_call: TRBV29-1
d_call: NA
cdr3_nt: TGCAGCGCCGTTGCGCCCAGGCCCAATTTTCTAGCCAAAAACATTCAGTACTTC
cdr3_aa: CSAVAPRPNFLAKNIQYF

j_call: TRBJ2-1
clone_size: few
v_call: TRBV18
d_call: TRBD2
cdr3_nt: TGTGCCAGCTCATTGACTAGCGGGACGGCTGATGAGCAGTTCTTC
cdr3_aa: CASSLTSGTADEQFF

j_call: TRBJ2-7
clone_size: NA
v_call: TRBV19
d_call: NA
cdr3_nt: TGTGCCAGTAGTAGAGACAGCACTGTTCTTTACGAGCAGTACTTC
cdr3_aa: CASSRDSTVLYEQYF

j_call: TRBJ1-2
clone_size: few
v_call: TRBV28
d_call: NA
cdr3_nt: TGTGCCAGCAGTTTTGACGGAACTAACTATGGCTACACCTTC
cdr3_aa: CASSFDGTNYGYTF

j_call: TRBJ2-7
clone_size: few
v_call: TRBV5-5
d_call: NA
cdr3_nt: TGTGCCAGCAGCTTGTCTTTTACCTACGAGCAGTACTTC
cdr3_aa: CASSLSFTYEQYF

j_call: TRBJ2-1
clone_size: few
v_call: TRBV19
d_call: TRBD2
cdr3_nt: TGTGCCAGTAGTCCCCGAGGGCTAGCGGGAAGGAATGAGCAGTTCTTC
cdr3_aa: CASSPRGLAGRNEQFF

j_call: TRBJ1-1
clone_size: once
v_call: TRBV7-2
d_call: NA
cdr3_nt: TGTGCCAGCAGCTTAGTACATACTGAAGCTTTCTTT
cdr3_aa: CASSLVHTEAFF

j_call: TRBJ2-7
clone_size: many
v_call: TRBV2
d_call: NA
cdr3_nt: TGTGCCAGCAGTGATAAGGAGACAGCCTACGAGCAGTACTTC
cdr3_aa: CASSDKETAYEQYF

j_call: TRBJ1-1
clone_size: NA
v_call: TRBV7-3
d_call: NA
cdr3_nt: TGTGCCAGCAGCAGACGGGCAAAGGGGCCTGCTTTCTTT
cdr3_aa: CASSRRAKGPAFF